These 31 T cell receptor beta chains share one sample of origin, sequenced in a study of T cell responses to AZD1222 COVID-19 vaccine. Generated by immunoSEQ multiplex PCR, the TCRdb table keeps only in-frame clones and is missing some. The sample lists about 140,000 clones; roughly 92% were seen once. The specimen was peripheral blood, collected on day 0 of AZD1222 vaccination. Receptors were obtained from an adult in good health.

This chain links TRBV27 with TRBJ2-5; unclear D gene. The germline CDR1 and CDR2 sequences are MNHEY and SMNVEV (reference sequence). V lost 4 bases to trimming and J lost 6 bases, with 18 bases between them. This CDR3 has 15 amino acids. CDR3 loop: CASSSSQGPRKTQYF. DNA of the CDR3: TGTGCCAGCAGTTCCTCTCAAGGGCCAAGAAAGACCCAGTACTTC.

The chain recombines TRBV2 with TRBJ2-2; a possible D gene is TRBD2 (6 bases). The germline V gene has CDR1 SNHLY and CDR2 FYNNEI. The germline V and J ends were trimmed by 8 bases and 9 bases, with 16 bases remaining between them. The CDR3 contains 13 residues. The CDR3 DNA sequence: TGTGCCAGCCGGAGGGAGGCAATCCGGGAGCTGTTTTTT. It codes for CASRREAIRELFF.

The CDR3 nucleotides are TGTGCCAGCAGCCCCGGGAGCTTTTCCGCAGATACGCAGTATTTT. It specifies CASSPGSFSADTQYF. V gene TRBV21-1 combines with J gene TRBJ2-3; the DNA was not used to check the table's D call, TRBD2. TRBV21-1 is a recognized pseudogene. This CDR3 has 15 amino acids.

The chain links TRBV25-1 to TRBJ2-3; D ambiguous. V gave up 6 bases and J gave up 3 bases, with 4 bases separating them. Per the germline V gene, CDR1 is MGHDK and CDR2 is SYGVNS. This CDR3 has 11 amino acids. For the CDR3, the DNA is TGTGCCAGCAGCGTAACAGATACGCAGTATTTT. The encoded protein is CASSVTDTQYF.

DNA for the CDR3: TGTGCCAGCAGCTTGTCGCCGAACGGGGCAGATACGCAGTATTTT. Translation gives CASSLSPNGADTQYF. The chain is built from TRBV5-4 and TRBJ2-3; possibly TRBD2 for D (5 bases). Trimming pared 1 base from V and 4 bases from J, leaving 13 bases between. Per the germline V gene, CDR1 is SGHNT and CDR2 is YYREEE (reference sequence). The CDR3 runs 15 residues. Filled out from reference TRBV5-4 and TRBJ2-3, the complete variable domain reads ETGVTQSPTHLIKTRGQQVTLRCSSQSGHNTVSWYQQALGQGPQFIFQYYREEENGRGNFPPRFSGLQFPNYSSELNVNALELDDSALYLCASSLSPNGADTQYFGPGTRLTVL.

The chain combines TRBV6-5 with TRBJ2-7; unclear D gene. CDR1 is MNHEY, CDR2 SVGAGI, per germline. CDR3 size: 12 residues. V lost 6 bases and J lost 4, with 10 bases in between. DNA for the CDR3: TGTGCCAGCAGGGCAGCTGTATACGAGCAGTACTTC. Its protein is CASRAAVYEQYF.

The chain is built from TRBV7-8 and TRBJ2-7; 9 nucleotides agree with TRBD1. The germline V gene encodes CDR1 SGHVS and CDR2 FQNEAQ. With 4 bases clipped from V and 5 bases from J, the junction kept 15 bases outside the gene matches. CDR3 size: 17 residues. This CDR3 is CASSSRVSGTGFDEQYF. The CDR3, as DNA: TGTGCCAGCAGCTCCCGGGTCTCCGGGACAGGGTTCGACGAGCAGTACTTC.

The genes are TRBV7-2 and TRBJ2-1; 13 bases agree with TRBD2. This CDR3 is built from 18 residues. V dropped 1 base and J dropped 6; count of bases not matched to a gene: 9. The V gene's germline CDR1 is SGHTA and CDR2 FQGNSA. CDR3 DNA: TGTGCCAGCAGCTTAGGGGCACTAGCGGGGGGGCTAGTCAATGAGCAGTTCTTC. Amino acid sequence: CASSLGALAGGLVNEQFF.

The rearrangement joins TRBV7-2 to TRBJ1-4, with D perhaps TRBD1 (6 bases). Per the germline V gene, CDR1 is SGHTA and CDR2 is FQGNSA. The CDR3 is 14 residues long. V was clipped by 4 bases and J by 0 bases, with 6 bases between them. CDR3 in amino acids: CASSWTATNEKLFF. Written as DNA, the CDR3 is TGTGCCAGCAGCTGGACAGCAACTAATGAAAAACTGTTTTTT.

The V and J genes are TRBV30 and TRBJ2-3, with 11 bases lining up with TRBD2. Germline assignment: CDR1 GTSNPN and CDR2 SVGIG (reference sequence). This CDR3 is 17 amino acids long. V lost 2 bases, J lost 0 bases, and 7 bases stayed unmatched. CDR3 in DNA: TGTGCCTGGAGTAGGCTAGCGGGGGGAAGGAGCACAGATACGCAGTATTTT. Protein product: CAWSRLAGGRSTDTQYF.

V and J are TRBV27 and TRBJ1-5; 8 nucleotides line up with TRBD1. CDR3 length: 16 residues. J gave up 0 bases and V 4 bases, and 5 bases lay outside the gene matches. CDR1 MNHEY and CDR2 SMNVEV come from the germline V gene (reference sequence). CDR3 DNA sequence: TGTGCCAGCAGTTCGCGACAGGGGCATAGCAATCAGCCCCAGCATTTT. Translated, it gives CASSSRQGHSNQPQHF.

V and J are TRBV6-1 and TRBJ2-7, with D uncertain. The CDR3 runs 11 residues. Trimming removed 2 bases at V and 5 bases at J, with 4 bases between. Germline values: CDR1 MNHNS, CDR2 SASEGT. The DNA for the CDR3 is TGTGCCAGCAGTGAATTTAACGAGCAGTACTTC. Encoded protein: CASSEFNEQYF.

The CDR3 DNA sequence: TGTGCCAGCAGCTTTCAACGGAACTCTAATTCACCCCTCCACTTT. Translating gives CASSFQRNSNSPLHF. The genes are TRBV5-4 and TRBJ1-6; D ambiguous. Trimming took 2 bases from V and 6 from J, leaving 12 bases between them. This CDR3 is built from 15 residues. Germline lookup yields CDR1 SGHNT and CDR2 YYREEE (reference sequence).

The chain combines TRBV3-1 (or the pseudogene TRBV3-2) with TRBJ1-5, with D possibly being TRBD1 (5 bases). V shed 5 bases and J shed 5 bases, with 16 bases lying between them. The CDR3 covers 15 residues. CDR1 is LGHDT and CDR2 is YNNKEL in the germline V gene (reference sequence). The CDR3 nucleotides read TGTGCCAGCAGCATGGGGGGGGTTGACGATCAGCCCCAGCATTTT. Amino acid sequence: CASSMGGVDDQPQHF.

The CDR3 here is CASSLTPAGANVLTF. The CDR3 bases are TGTGCCAGCAGCTTAACCCCCGCTGGGGCCAACGTCCTGACTTTC. This rearrangement joins TRBV7-9 to TRBJ2-6, with D unclear. The CDR3 runs 15 residues. Between the trimmed V and J ends, which lost 2 bases and 2 bases, there was a span of 7 bases. The germline V gene encodes CDR1 SEHNR and CDR2 FQNEAQ (reference sequence).

The CDR3 nucleotides read TGTGCCAGCAGCTTACTCACGGAATCACCCCTCCACTTT. Amino acid sequence: CASSLLTESPLHF. The chain is built from TRBV11-1 and TRBJ1-6; D is uncertain. Germline V lookup: CDR1 SGHAT, CDR2 FQDESV (reference sequence). Trimming shortened V by 2 bases and J by 10 bases, and 9 bases separated the two germline ends. The CDR3 length is 13 residues.

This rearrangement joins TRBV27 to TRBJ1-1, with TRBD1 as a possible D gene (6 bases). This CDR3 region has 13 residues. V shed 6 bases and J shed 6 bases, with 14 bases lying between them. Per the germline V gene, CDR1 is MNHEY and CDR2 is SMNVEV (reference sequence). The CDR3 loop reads CASRPLGGPEAFF. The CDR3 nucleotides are TGTGCCAGCAGGCCCCTTGGGGGGCCTGAAGCTTTCTTT.

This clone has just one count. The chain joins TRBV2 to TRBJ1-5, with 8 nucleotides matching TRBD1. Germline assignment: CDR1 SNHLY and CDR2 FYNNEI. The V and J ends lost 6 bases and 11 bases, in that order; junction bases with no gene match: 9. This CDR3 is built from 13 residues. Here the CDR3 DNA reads TGTGCCAGCAGCGCAGACAGGGGCCGGTCCCAGCATTTT. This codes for CASSADRGRSQHF.

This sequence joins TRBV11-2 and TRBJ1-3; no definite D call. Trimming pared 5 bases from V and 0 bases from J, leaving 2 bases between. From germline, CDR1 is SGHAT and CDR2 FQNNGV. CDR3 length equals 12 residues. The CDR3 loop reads CASSPSGNTIYF. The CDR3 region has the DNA TGTGCCAGCAGCCCCTCTGGAAACACCATATATTTT.

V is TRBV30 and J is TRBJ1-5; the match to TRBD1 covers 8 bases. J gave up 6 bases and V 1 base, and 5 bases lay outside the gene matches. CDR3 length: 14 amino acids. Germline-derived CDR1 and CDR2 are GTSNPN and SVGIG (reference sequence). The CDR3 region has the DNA TGTGCCTGGAGTGAAGGACAGGGCACTCAGCCCCAGCATTTT. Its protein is CAWSEGQGTQPQHF.

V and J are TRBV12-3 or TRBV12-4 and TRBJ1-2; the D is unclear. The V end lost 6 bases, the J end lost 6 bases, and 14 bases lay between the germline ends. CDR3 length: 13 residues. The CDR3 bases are TGTGCCAGCAGAACTGGGCCATCTGATGGCTACACCTTC. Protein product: CASRTGPSDGYTF.

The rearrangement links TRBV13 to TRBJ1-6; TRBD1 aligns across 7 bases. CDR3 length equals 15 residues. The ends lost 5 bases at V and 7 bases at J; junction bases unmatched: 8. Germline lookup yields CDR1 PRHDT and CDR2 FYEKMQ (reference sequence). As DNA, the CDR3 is TGTGCCAGCAGCAAACGGGACAGAGGCAATTCACCCCTCCACTTT. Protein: CASSKRDRGNSPLHF.

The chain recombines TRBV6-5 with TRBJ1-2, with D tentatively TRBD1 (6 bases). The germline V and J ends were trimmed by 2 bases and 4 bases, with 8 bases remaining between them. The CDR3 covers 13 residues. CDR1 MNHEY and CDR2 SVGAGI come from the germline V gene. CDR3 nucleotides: TGTGCCAGCAGTTACGACAGGTTCTATGGCTACACCTTC. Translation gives CASSYDRFYGYTF.

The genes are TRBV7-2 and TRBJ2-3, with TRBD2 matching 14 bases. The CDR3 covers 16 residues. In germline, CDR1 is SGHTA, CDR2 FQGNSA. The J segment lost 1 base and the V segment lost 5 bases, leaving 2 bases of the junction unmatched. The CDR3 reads CASSPGLAGGTDTQYF. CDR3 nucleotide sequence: TGTGCCAGCAGCCCGGGACTAGCGGGGGGCACAGATACGCAGTATTTT.

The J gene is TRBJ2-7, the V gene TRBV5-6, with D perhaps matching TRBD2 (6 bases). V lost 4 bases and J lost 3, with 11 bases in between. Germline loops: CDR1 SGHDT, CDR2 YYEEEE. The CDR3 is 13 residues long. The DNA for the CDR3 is TGTGCCAGCAGCAGGGACTCAGACTACGAGCAGTACTTC. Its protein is CASSRDSDYEQYF.

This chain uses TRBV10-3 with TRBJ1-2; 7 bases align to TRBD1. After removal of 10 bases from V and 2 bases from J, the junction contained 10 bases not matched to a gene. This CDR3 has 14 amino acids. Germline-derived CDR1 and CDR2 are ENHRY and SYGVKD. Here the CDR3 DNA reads TGTGCCAGTCGGACAGGTCAGTCCAACTATGGCTACACCTTC. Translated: CASRTGQSNYGYTF.

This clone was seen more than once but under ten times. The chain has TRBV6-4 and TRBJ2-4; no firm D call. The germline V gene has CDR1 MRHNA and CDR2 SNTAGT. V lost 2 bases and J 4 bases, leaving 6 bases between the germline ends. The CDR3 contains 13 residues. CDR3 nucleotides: TGTGCCAGCAGTGACAGCGAAAAAAACATTCAGTACTTC. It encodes CASSDSEKNIQYF.

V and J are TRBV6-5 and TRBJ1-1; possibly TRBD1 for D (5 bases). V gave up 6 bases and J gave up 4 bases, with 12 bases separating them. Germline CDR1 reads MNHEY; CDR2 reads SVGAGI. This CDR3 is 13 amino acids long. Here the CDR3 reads CASSRQGGTEAFF. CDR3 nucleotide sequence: TGTGCCAGCAGCAGGCAGGGAGGCACTGAAGCTTTCTTT.

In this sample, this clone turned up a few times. In nucleotides, the CDR3 is TGTGCCAGCAGTTTCGACATCACTGAAGCTTTCTTT. This codes for CASSFDITEAFF. The V gene is TRBV12-3 or TRBV12-4, the J gene TRBJ1-1; D is undetermined. CDR3 length: 12 amino acids. Trimming took 3 bases from V and 4 from J, leaving 6 bases between them.

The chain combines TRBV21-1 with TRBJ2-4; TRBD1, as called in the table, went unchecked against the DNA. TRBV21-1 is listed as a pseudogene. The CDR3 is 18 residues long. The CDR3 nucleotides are TGTGCCAGCAGCAAAGAGTGGCGGGACAGGGATGCCAAAAACATTCAGTACTTC. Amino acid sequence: CASSKEWRDRDAKNIQYF.

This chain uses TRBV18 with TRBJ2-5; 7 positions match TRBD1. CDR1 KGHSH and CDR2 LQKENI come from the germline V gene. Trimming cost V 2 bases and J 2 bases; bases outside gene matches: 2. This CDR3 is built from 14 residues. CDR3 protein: CASSPRGQQETQYF. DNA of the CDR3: TGTGCCAGCTCACCAAGGGGACAGCAAGAGACCCAGTACTTC.